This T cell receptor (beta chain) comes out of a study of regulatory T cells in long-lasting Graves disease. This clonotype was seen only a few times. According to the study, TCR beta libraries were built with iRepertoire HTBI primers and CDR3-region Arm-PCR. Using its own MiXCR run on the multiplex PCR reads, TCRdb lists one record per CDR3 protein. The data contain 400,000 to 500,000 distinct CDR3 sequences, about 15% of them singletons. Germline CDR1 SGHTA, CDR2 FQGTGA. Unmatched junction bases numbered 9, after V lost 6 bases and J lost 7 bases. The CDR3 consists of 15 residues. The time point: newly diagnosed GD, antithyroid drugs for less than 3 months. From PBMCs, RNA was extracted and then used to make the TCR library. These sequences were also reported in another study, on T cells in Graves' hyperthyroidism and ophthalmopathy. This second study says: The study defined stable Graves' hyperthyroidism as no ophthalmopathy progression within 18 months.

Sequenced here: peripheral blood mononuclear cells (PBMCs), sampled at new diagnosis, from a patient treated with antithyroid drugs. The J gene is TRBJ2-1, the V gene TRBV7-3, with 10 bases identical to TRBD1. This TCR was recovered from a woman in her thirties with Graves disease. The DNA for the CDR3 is TGTGCCAGCAGTCCTCGACAGGGGGCAGGGAATGAGCAGTTCTTC. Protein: CASSPRQGAGNEQFF.